Only a few counts were recorded for the clone carrying this T cell receptor beta chain. The data derive from a study of cytomegalovirus exposure and HLA in healthy donors. Regarding donors, all were healthy bone marrow donors. Germline V gives CDR1 LNHDA, CDR2 SQIVND (reference sequence). V lost 5 bases and J lost 12; bases outside the gene matches: 10. The CDR3 extends over 13 amino acids. The study ran its PCR with 60 Vbeta and 13 Jbeta primers. Assay: immunoSEQ multiplex PCR; the TCRdb copy retains only in-frame clones and omits some. The table lists around 150,000 clones, 55% to 70% of them singletons.

Material: PBMCs. This TCR derives from a woman aged 55-70 years in good health and CMV-seropositive. This rearrangement joins TRBV19 to TRBJ2-1; TRBD2 agrees at 7 bases. The CDR3 nucleotides read TGTGCCAGTAGTCAAGGGGACTATTCGGGGCAGTTCTTC. This gives the protein CASSQGDYSGQFF.